This is a list of T cell receptor beta chains from one sample in a study of regulatory T cells in long-lasting Graves disease. TCRdb re-analysed the multiplex PCR reads in MiXCR, keeping a single row per CDR3 protein. The sample records roughly 360,000 distinct CDR3 sequences, approximately 25% being singletons. Sample: peripheral blood mononuclear cells (PBMCs), taken when the disease was refractory, from a patient treated with antithyroid drugs. These receptors came from a woman aged 40-49 years with Graves disease. The CDR3 runs from the conserved cysteine through the conserved F or W. The D gene is left open where the match is weak. Part of the rows lack a size; the others show once, few, many or a class for expanded clones.

j_call: TRBJ1-5
clone_size: many
d_call: .
v_call: TRBV20-1
cdr3_aa: CSARNRAGNQPQHF
cdr3_nt: TGCAGTGCTAGGAACAGGGCTGGCAATCAGCCCCAGCATTTT

j_call: TRBJ1-1
clone_size: .
d_call: .
v_call: TRBV19
cdr3_aa: CASGRWTEAFF
cdr3_nt: TGTGCCAGTGGGAGATGGACTGAAGCTTTCTTT

j_call: TRBJ2-2
clone_size: few
d_call: .
v_call: TRBV29-1
cdr3_aa: CSVQGGPGELFF
cdr3_nt: TGCAGCGTTCAAGGAGGGCCCGGGGAGCTGTTTTTT

j_call: TRBJ1-4
clone_size: .
d_call: .
v_call: TRBV5-5
cdr3_aa: CASSSRDRFEKLFF
cdr3_nt: TGTGCCAGCAGCTCAAGGGACCGGTTTGAAAAACTGTTTTTT

j_call: TRBJ2-3
clone_size: .
d_call: .
v_call: TRBV20-1
cdr3_aa: CSAERGSTDTQYF
cdr3_nt: TGCAGTGCTGAGAGGGGTAGCACAGATACGCAGTATTTT

j_call: TRBJ2-7
clone_size: few
d_call: TRBD2
v_call: TRBV20-1
cdr3_aa: CSAREPGRGSYEQYF
cdr3_nt: TGCAGTGCTAGAGAGCCGGGGAGGGGTTCCTACGAGCAGTACTTC

j_call: TRBJ2-7
clone_size: .
d_call: .
v_call: TRBV30
cdr3_aa: CAWQFGDLNYEQYF
cdr3_nt: TGTGCCTGGCAGTTCGGGGACTTAAACTACGAGCAGTACTTC

j_call: TRBJ2-7
clone_size: few
d_call: TRBD1
v_call: TRBV29-1
cdr3_aa: CSVDPGQGSHEQYF
cdr3_nt: TGCAGCGTTGACCCGGGACAGGGGTCCCACGAGCAGTACTTC

j_call: TRBJ2-5
clone_size: many
d_call: .
v_call: TRBV3-1
cdr3_aa: CASSQGPETQYF
cdr3_nt: TGTGCCAGCAGCCAGGGCCCAGAGACCCAGTACTTC

j_call: TRBJ2-7
clone_size: many
d_call: TRBD2
v_call: TRBV7-8
cdr3_aa: CASSFRAGRVWSNEQYF
cdr3_nt: TGTGCCAGCAGCTTCCGAGCGGGAAGGGTGTGGTCGAACGAGCAGTACTTC

j_call: TRBJ1-4
clone_size: many
d_call: TRBD1
v_call: TRBV2
cdr3_aa: CASSSGQGGRKLFF
cdr3_nt: TGTGCCAGCAGCTCGGGACAGGGCGGAAGAAAACTGTTTTTT

j_call: TRBJ1-5
clone_size: many
d_call: .
v_call: TRBV2
cdr3_aa: CASSEGIQGHQPQHF
cdr3_nt: TGTGCCAGCAGTGAAGGGATCCAGGGGCATCAGCCCCAGCATTTT

j_call: TRBJ2-5
clone_size: many
d_call: TRBD1
v_call: TRBV29-1
cdr3_aa: CSVARQGRRETQYF
cdr3_nt: TGCAGCGTTGCGAGACAGGGGCGCAGGGAGACCCAGTACTTC

j_call: TRBJ1-1
clone_size: many
d_call: TRBD1
v_call: TRBV12-5
cdr3_aa: CASGLAGTGGTEAFF
cdr3_nt: TGTGCTAGTGGTTTAGCCGGGACAGGGGGCACTGAAGCTTTCTTT

j_call: TRBJ1-1
clone_size: many
d_call: .
v_call: TRBV2
cdr3_aa: CASSDVPTVLNTEAFF
cdr3_nt: TGTGCCAGCAGTGATGTTCCGACAGTCCTGAACACTGAAGCTTTCTTT

j_call: TRBJ2-4
clone_size: many
d_call: .
v_call: TRBV29-1
cdr3_aa: CSVEDRGKENIQYF
cdr3_nt: TGCAGCGTTGAAGATCGGGGCAAGGAAAACATTCAGTACTTC

j_call: TRBJ1-3
clone_size: few
d_call: TRBD1
v_call: TRBV12-3/TRBV12-4
cdr3_aa: CASSRDRGLLKDGNTIYF
cdr3_nt: TGTGCCAGCAGCCGTGACAGGGGCCTTCTCAAGGACGGAAACACCATATATTTT

j_call: TRBJ1-1
clone_size: .
d_call: .
v_call: TRBV28
cdr3_aa: CASTRWGGMNTEAFF
cdr3_nt: TGTGCCAGCACCCGATGGGGGGGGATGAACACTGAAGCTTTCTTT

j_call: TRBJ2-7
clone_size: many
d_call: TRBD1
v_call: TRBV28
cdr3_aa: CASSEPKSGTGGWYEQYF
cdr3_nt: TGTGCCAGCAGCGAACCTAAAAGTGGGACAGGGGGCTGGTACGAGCAGTACTTC

j_call: TRBJ2-3
clone_size: many
d_call: TRBD2
v_call: TRBV28
cdr3_aa: CASSLSGLAGSYYF
cdr3_nt: TGTGCCAGCAGTTTATCTGGACTAGCGGGTTCTTATTATTTT

j_call: TRBJ1-1
clone_size: many
d_call: .
v_call: TRBV11-2
cdr3_aa: CASSPNGPLMNTEAFF
cdr3_nt: TGTGCCAGCAGCCCTAATGGCCCGCTGATGAACACTGAAGCTTTCTTT

j_call: TRBJ2-2
clone_size: few
d_call: .
v_call: TRBV11-2
cdr3_aa: CASSLVGSANTGELFF
cdr3_nt: TGTGCCAGCAGCTTAGTAGGAAGCGCGAACACCGGGGAGCTGTTTTTT

j_call: TRBJ2-3
clone_size: .
d_call: .
v_call: TRBV10-3
cdr3_aa: CAIRRRSTDTQYF
cdr3_nt: TGTGCCATTCGCAGGCGATCCACAGATACGCAGTATTTT

j_call: TRBJ2-3
clone_size: .
d_call: .
v_call: TRBV20-1
cdr3_aa: CSAGKGGDTQYF
cdr3_nt: TGCAGTGCTGGCAAGGGTGGAGATACGCAGTATTTT

j_call: TRBJ2-7
clone_size: .
d_call: .
v_call: TRBV2
cdr3_aa: CASKGFIAETYEQYF
cdr3_nt: TGTGCCAGCAAGGGGTTTATAGCGGAGACCTACGAGCAGTACTTC

j_call: TRBJ2-2
clone_size: few
d_call: .
v_call: TRBV7-7
cdr3_aa: CASSLVPIGGELFF
cdr3_nt: TGTGCTAGCAGCTTAGTCCCTATTGGCGGGGAGCTGTTTTTT

j_call: TRBJ2-2
clone_size: .
d_call: .
v_call: TRBV27
cdr3_aa: CASSSGTTGELFF
cdr3_nt: TGTGCCAGCAGTTCCGGGACAACCGGGGAGCTGTTTTTT

j_call: TRBJ1-5
clone_size: .
d_call: .
v_call: TRBV20-1
cdr3_aa: CSARDPGGTSNQPQHF
cdr3_nt: TGCAGTGCTAGAGACCCCGGGGGAACCAGCAATCAGCCCCAGCATTTT

j_call: TRBJ2-4
clone_size: many
d_call: .
v_call: TRBV15
cdr3_aa: CATSRGGWDSLAKNIQYF
cdr3_nt: TGTGCCACCAGCAGAGGAGGGTGGGACTCACTAGCCAAAAACATTCAGTACTTC

j_call: TRBJ1-1
clone_size: .
d_call: .
v_call: TRBV7-9
cdr3_aa: CASSDTTKNTEAFF
cdr3_nt: TGTGCCAGCAGCGACACGACGAAAAACACTGAAGCTTTCTTT

j_call: TRBJ2-1
clone_size: .
d_call: .
v_call: TRBV20-1
cdr3_aa: CSAIRYEQFF
cdr3_nt: TGCAGTGCTATACGTTATGAGCAGTTCTTC

j_call: TRBJ2-7
clone_size: many
d_call: TRBD1
v_call: TRBV27
cdr3_aa: CASSSYRDRADEQYF
cdr3_nt: TGTGCCAGCAGTTCTTACCGGGACAGGGCGGACGAGCAGTACTTC

j_call: TRBJ1-4
clone_size: .
d_call: .
v_call: TRBV7-9
cdr3_aa: CASTPGEGLDEKLFF
cdr3_nt: TGTGCCAGCACCCCCGGGGAGGGGCTTGATGAAAAACTGTTTTTT

j_call: TRBJ2-7
clone_size: many
d_call: TRBD1
v_call: TRBV28
cdr3_aa: CASSPTGPYEQYF
cdr3_nt: TGTGCCAGCAGTCCGACAGGGCCCTACGAGCAGTACTTC

j_call: TRBJ2-3
clone_size: .
d_call: .
v_call: TRBV6-6
cdr3_aa: CASSYSPVVGSHITDTQYF
cdr3_nt: TGTGCCAGCAGTTACTCGCCTGTGGTTGGGTCCCATATCACAGATACGCAGTATTTT

j_call: TRBJ2-2
clone_size: many
d_call: .
v_call: TRBV11-3
cdr3_aa: CASSGTNTGELFF
cdr3_nt: TGTGCCAGCAGCGGTACGAACACCGGGGAGCTGTTTTTT

j_call: TRBJ2-6
clone_size: once
d_call: .
v_call: TRBV13
cdr3_aa: CASSSNMHSGANVLTF
cdr3_nt: TGTGCCAGCAGTTCGAATATGCACTCTGGGGCCAACGTCCTGACTTTC

j_call: TRBJ1-5
clone_size: .
d_call: .
v_call: TRBV28
cdr3_aa: CTSTPLAWVRLNQPQHF
cdr3_nt: TGTACCAGCACCCCCCTCGCGTGGGTCAGGCTTAATCAGCCCCAGCATTTT

j_call: TRBJ1-1
clone_size: .
d_call: TRBD1
v_call: TRBV6-5
cdr3_aa: CASSSGQGSPMNTEAFF
cdr3_nt: TGTGCCAGCAGTTCGGGACAGGGGAGCCCCATGAACACTGAAGCTTTCTTT

j_call: TRBJ2-7
clone_size: .
d_call: .
v_call: TRBV6-2/TRBV6-3
cdr3_aa: CASSYSIIGVESYEQYF
cdr3_nt: TGTGCCAGCAGTTACTCGATCATAGGGGTGGAATCCTACGAGCAGTACTTC

j_call: TRBJ2-7
clone_size: .
d_call: TRBD1
v_call: TRBV29-1
cdr3_aa: CSVEIGQGAVFPVFEQYF
cdr3_nt: TGCAGCGTTGAGATTGGACAGGGGGCGGTTTTTCCCGTCTTCGAGCAGTACTTC

j_call: TRBJ1-1
clone_size: many
d_call: .
v_call: TRBV12-3/TRBV12-4
cdr3_aa: CASTVRGLGLTEAFF
cdr3_nt: TGTGCCAGCACCGTAAGGGGTCTCGGTCTGACTGAAGCTTTCTTT

j_call: TRBJ2-1
clone_size: .
d_call: .
v_call: TRBV28
cdr3_aa: CASSSRRDSTEQFF
cdr3_nt: TGTGCCAGCAGTTCGCGCAGGGATTCGACTGAGCAGTTCTTC

j_call: TRBJ2-7
clone_size: .
d_call: .
v_call: TRBV6-2/TRBV6-3
cdr3_aa: CASSERGNYEQYF
cdr3_nt: TGTGCCAGCAGTGAACGGGGGAACTACGAGCAGTACTTC

j_call: TRBJ1-2
clone_size: many
d_call: .
v_call: TRBV14
cdr3_aa: CASSPLDSTTNYGYTF
cdr3_nt: TGTGCCAGCAGCCCCCTTGACAGTACGACTAACTATGGCTACACCTTC

j_call: TRBJ2-2
clone_size: many
d_call: TRBD2
v_call: TRBV2
cdr3_aa: CATVGREAGELFF
cdr3_nt: TGTGCCACCGTTGGGAGGGAAGCCGGGGAGCTGTTTTTT

j_call: TRBJ1-1
clone_size: .
d_call: .
v_call: TRBV4-1
cdr3_aa: CASSRVDSSNTEAFF
cdr3_nt: TGCGCCAGCAGCCGGGTAGACAGCTCGAACACTGAAGCTTTCTTT

j_call: TRBJ1-1
clone_size: .
d_call: .
v_call: TRBV7-8
cdr3_aa: CASSYDRGLEGTEAFF
cdr3_nt: TGTGCCAGCAGTTATGATCGGGGACTAGAGGGGACTGAAGCTTTCTTT

j_call: TRBJ2-6
clone_size: .
d_call: .
v_call: TRBV6-2/TRBV6-3
cdr3_aa: CTSSESHGANVLTF
cdr3_nt: TGTACCAGCAGTGAATCTCATGGGGCCAACGTCCTGACTTTC